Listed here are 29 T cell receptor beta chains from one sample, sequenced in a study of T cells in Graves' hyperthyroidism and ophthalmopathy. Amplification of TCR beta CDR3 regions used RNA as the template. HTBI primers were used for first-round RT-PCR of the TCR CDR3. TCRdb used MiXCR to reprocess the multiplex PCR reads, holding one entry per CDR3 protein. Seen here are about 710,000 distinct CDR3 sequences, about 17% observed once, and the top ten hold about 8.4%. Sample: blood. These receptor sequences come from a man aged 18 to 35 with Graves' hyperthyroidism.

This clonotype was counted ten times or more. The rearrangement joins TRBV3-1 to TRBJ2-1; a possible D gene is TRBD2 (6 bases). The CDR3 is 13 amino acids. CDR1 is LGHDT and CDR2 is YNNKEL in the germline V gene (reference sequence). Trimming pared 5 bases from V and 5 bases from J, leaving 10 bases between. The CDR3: CASSFWGDNEQFF. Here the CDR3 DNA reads TGTGCCAGCAGCTTCTGGGGGGACAATGAGCAGTTCTTC.

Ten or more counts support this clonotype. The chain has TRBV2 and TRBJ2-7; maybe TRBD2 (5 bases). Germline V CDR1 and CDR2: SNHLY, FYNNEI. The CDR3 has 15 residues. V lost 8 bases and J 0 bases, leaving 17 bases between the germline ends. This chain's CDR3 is CASGDRGSSSYEQYF. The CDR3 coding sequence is TGTGCCAGCGGGGATCGGGGATCTAGCTCCTACGAGCAGTACTTC.

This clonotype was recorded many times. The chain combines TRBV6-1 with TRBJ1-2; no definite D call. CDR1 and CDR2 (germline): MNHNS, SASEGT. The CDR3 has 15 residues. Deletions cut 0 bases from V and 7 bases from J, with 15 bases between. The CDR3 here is CASSEALRGWVGYTF. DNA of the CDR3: TGTGCCAGCAGTGAAGCGCTTCGGGGTTGGGTTGGCTACACCTTC.

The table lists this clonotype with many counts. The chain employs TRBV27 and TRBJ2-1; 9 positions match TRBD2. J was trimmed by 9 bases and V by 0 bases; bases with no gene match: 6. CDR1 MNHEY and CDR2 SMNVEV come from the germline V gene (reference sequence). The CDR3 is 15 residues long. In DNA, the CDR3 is TGTGCCAGCAGTTTATCCAGCGGGAGGACTGGTGAGCAGTTCTTC. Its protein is CASSLSSGRTGEQFF.

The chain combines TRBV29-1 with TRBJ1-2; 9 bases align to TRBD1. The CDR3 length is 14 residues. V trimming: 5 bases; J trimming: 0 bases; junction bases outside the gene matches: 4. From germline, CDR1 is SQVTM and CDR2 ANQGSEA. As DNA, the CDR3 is TGCAGCGTTCTCCGACAGGGGGCTAACTATGGCTACACCTTC. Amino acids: CSVLRQGANYGYTF.

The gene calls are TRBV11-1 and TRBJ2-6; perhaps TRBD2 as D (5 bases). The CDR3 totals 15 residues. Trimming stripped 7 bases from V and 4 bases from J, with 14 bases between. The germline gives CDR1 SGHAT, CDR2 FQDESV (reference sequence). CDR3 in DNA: TGTGCCAGCACCGTACCGGGAACCGGGGCCAACGTCCTGACTTTC. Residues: CASTVPGTGANVLTF.

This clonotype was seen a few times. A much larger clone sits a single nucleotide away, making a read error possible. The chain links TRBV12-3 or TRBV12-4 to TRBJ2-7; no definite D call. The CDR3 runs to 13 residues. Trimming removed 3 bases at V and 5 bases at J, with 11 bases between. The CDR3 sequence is CASSLSNRHEQYF. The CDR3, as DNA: TGTGCCAGCAGTTTGTCAAACCGGCACGAGCAGTACTTC.

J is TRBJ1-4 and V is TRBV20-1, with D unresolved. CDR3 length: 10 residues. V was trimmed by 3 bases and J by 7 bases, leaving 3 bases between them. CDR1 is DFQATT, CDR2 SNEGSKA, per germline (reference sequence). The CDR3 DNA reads TGCAGTGCTAGCTTTGAAAAACTGTTTTTT. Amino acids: CSASFEKLFF.

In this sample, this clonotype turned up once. CDR3 DNA sequence: TGCGCCAGCAGCCCGGGACAGGGTGGCAACACCGGGGAGCTGTTTTTT. This translates into CASSPGQGGNTGELFF. The chain couples TRBV5-1 to TRBJ2-2; 9 nucleotides agree with TRBD1. Losses at the gene ends were 4 bases for V and 2 bases for J; bases not matched to a gene: 6. The CDR3 consists of 16 residues. In germline, CDR1 is SGHRS, CDR2 YFSETQ.

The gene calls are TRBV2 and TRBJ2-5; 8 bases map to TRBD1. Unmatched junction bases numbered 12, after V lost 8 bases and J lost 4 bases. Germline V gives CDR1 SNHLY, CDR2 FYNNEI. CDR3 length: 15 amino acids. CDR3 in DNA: TGTGCCAGCTCCAGAACCAGGGGGCGGGGAGAGACCCAGTACTTC. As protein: CASSRTRGRGETQYF. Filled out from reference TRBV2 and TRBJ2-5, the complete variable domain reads EPEVTQTPSHQVTQMGQEVILRCVPISNHLYFYWYRQILGQKVEFLVSFYNNEISEKSEIFDDQFSVERPDGSNFTLKIRSTKLEDSAMYFCASSRTRGRGETQYFGPGTRLLVL.

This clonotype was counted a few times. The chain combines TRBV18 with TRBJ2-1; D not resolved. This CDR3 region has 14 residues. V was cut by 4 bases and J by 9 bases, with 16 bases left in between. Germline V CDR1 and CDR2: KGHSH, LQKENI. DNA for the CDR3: TGTGCCAGCTCACTAGACTGGGTATTGGGTGAGCAGTTCTTC. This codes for CASSLDWVLGEQFF.

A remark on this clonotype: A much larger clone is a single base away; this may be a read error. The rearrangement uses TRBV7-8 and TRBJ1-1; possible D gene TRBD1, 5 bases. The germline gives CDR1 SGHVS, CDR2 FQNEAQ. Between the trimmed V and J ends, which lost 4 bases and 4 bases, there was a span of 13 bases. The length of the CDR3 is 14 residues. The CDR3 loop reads CASSSQGESTEAFF. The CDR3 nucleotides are TGTGCCAGCAGCTCTCAGGGTGAGAGCACTGAAGCTTTCTTT.

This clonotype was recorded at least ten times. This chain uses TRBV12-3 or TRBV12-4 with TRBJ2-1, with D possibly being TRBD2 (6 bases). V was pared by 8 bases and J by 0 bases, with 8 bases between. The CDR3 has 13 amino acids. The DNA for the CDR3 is TGTGCCAGCGGGGACTTCTCCTACAATGAGCAGTTCTTC. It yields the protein CASGDFSYNEQFF.

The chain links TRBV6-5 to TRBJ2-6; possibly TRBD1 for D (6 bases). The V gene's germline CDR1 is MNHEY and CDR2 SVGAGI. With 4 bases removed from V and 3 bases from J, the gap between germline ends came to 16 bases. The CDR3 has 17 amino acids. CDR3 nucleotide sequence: TGTGCCAGCAGTTCTCTACTCAGGGGAGTTGGGGCCAACGTCCTGACTTTC. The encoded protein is CASSSLLRGVGANVLTF.

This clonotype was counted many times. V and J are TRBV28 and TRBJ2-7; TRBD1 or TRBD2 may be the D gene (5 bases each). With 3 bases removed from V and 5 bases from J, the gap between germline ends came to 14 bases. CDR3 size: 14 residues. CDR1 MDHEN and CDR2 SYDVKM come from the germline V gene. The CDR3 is CASSFSTEADEQYF. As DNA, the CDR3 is TGTGCCAGCAGTTTCTCGACAGAAGCGGACGAGCAGTACTTC.

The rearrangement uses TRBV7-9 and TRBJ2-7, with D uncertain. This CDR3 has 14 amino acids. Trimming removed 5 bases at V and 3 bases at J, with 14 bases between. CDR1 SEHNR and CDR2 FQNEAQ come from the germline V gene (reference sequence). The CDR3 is CASSPLGNLYEQYF. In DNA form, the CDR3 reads TGTGCCAGCAGCCCTCTTGGGAATCTCTACGAGCAGTACTTC. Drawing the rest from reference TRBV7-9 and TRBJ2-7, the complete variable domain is DTGVSQNPRHKITKRGQNVTFRCDPISEHNRLYWYRQTLGQGPEFLTYFQNEAQLEKSRLLSDRFSAERPKGSFSTLEIQRTEQGDSAMYLCASSPLGNLYEQYFGPGTRLTVT.

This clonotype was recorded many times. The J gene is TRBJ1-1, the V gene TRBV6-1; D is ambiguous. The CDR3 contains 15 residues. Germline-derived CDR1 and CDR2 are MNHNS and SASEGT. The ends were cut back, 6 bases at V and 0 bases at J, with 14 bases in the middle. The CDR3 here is CASRRARGMNTEAFF. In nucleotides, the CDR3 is TGTGCCAGCAGACGTGCCCGGGGTATGAACACTGAAGCTTTCTTT.

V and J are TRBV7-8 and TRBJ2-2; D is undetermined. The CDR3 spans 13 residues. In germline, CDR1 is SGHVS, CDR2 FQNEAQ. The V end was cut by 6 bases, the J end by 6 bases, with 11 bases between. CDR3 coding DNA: TGTGCCAGCAGGCTTGGAGAGGCCGGGGAGCTGTTTTTT. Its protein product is CASRLGEAGELFF.

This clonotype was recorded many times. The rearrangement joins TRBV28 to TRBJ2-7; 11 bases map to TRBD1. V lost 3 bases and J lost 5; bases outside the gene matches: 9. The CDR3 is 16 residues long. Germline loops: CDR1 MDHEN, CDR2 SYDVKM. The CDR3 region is CASSFKLGTGGHEQYF. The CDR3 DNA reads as TGTGCCAGCAGTTTCAAGTTGGGGACAGGGGGTCACGAGCAGTACTTC.

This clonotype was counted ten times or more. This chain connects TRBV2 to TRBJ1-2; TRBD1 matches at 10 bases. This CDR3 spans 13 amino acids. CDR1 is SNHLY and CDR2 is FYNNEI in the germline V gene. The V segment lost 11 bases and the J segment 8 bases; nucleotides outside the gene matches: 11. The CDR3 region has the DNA TGTGCCTCTGACTTCGACAGGGGGCAAGGCTACACCTTC. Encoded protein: CASDFDRGQGYTF.

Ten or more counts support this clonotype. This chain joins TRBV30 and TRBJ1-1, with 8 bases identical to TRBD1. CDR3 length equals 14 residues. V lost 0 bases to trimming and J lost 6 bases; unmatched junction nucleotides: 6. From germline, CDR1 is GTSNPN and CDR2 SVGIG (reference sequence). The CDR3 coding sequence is TGTGCCTGGAGTGTACCCCAGGGGGCGGCTGAAGCTTTCTTT. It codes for CAWSVPQGAAEAFF.

CDR3 nucleotide sequence: TGCAGTGCTACGCGGACCCAAGAGACCCAGTACTTC. This gives the protein CSATRTQETQYF. The chain joins TRBV20-1 to TRBJ2-5; unclear D gene. The germline CDR1 and CDR2 sequences are DFQATT and SNEGSKA (reference sequence). Trimming left V 4 bases short and J 1 base short, with 7 bases between. This CDR3 region has 12 residues.

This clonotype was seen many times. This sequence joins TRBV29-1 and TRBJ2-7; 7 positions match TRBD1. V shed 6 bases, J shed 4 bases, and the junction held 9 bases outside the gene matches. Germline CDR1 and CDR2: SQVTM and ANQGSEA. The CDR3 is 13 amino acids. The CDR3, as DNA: TGCAGCGTGCTCTGGACAGGAATTTACGAGCAGTACTTC. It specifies CSVLWTGIYEQYF.

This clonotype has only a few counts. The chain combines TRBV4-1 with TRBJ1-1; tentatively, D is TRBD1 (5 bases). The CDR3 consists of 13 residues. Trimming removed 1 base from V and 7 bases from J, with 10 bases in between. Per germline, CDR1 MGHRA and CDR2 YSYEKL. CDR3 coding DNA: TGCGCCAGCAGCCAAGTCGGGACCGGTGAAGCTTTCTTT. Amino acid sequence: CASSQVGTGEAFF.

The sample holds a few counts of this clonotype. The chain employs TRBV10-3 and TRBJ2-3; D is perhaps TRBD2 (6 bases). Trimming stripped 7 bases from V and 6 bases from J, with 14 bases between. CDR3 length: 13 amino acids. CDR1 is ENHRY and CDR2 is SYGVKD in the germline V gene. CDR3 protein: CAITPGSMDTQYF. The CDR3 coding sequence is TGTGCCATCACCCCCGGGAGCATGGATACGCAGTATTTT.

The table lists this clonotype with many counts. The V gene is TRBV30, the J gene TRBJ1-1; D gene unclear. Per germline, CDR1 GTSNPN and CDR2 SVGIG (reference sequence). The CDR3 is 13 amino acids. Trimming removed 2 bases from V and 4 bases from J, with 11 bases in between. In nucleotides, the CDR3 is TGTGCCTGGAGTCCCCGGGGAGGCACTGAAGCTTTCTTT. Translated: CAWSPRGGTEAFF.

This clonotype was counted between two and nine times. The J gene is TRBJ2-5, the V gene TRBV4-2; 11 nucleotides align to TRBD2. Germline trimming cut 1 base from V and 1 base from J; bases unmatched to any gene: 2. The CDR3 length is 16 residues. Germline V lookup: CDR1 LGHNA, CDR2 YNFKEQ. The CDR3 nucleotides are TGTGCCAGCAGCCAAGGAACTAGCGGGAGCCAAGAGACCCAGTACTTC. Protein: CASSQGTSGSQETQYF.

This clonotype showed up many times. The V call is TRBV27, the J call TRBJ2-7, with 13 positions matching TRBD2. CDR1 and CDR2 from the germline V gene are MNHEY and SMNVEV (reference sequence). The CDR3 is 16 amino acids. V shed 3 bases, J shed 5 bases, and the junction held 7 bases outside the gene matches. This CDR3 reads CASSFIPGLAGNEQYF. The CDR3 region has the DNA TGTGCCAGCAGTTTCATCCCGGGACTAGCGGGAAACGAGCAGTACTTC.

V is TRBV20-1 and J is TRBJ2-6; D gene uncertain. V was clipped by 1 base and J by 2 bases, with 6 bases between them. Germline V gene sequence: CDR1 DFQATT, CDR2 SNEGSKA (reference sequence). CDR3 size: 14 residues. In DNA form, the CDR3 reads TGCAGTGCTAGAGGGGGAACTGGGGCCAACGTCCTGACTTTC. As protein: CSARGGTGANVLTF.